This is a list of T cell receptor beta chains from one sample in a study of T cell changes during pregnancy in multiple sclerosis. Sequencing used immunoSEQ multiplex PCR; TCRdb keeps in-frame clones, though not all of them. Of some 81,000 clones in the sample, around 93% are singletons; the top ten hold 2.5% to 3%. The sample in question was peripheral blood, obtained after pregnancy. The receptors here all came from a female donor in good health, enrolled as a control in a pregnancy study. CDR3s include the opening cysteine and the closing phenylalanine or tryptophan. Each record gives: V gene, clone size, J gene, D gene, CDR3 DNA, CDR3 protein. D genes are given only for firm matches. Not all rows give a size; the values are once, few, many and, for expanded clones, a class.

>TRBV7-2|.|TRBJ1-3|TRBD1
TGTGCCAGCAGCCCGAGACTAGGGGGCCTCCTCAGCTCTGGAAACACCATATATTTT
CASSPRLGGLLSSGNTIYF
>TRBV28|.|TRBJ2-1|TRBD2
TGTGCCAGCCCACCGCGGGCCACTAGCGAATCCTACAATGAGCAGTTCTTC
CASPPRATSESYNEQFF
>TRBV18|.|TRBJ1-5|TRBD1
TGTGCCAGCTCACGAGAGACAGGGGATCAGCCCCAGCATTTT
CASSRETGDQPQHF
>TRBV30|.|TRBJ2-2|.
TGTGCCAACAGACAGGAGGTCGGAACCGGGGAGCTGTTTTTT
CANRQEVGTGELFF
>TRBV28|.|TRBJ2-7|TRBD2
TGTGCCAGCAGTCAACTAGCGGGAGGTCCCTACGAGCAGTACTTC
CASSQLAGGPYEQYF
>TRBV7-9|.|TRBJ2-7|TRBD2
TGTGCCAGCAGCTCCACGACTAGCGGGGGGCCCGAGCAGTACTTC
CASSSTTSGGPEQYF
>TRBV28|.|TRBJ2-3|.
TGTGCCACCAACCGGGAGTTTGGAACAGATACGCAGTATTTT
CATNREFGTDTQYF
>TRBV4-1|.|TRBJ2-1|.
TGCGCCAGCAGCCCTAATTACCCCCCTCAGGAGGTCTTC
CASSPNYPPQEVF
>TRBV7-3|.|TRBJ2-7|TRBD2
TGTGCCAGCAGCATCTCAGCGGGAGGAGCCTACGAGCAGTACTTC
CASSISAGGAYEQYF
>TRBV4-1|.|TRBJ1-5|.
TGCGCCAGCAGCCTTGAACTGACAGGCGGTGCAGGCTGGAGCAATCAGCCCCAGCATTTT
CASSLELTGGAGWSNQPQHF
>TRBV7-9|.|TRBJ2-7|TRBD1
TGTGCCAGCAGCCCGGGGACAGGGAGGTACGAGCAGTACTTC
CASSPGTGRYEQYF
>TRBV5-1|.|TRBJ1-3|.
TGCGCCAGCAGTTCCGCCCTGAGCTCTGGAAACACCATATATTTT
CASSSALSSGNTIYF
>TRBV19|.|TRBJ2-7|TRBD1
TGTGCCAGTAGTATGGACAGGGGGACGTACGAGCAGTACTTC
CASSMDRGTYEQYF
>TRBV7-2|once|TRBJ1-1|TRBD1
TGTGCCAGCAGCTCACAGGCGGGACAGGGCACTGAAGCTTTCTTT
CASSSQAGQGTEAFF
>TRBV7-8|.|TRBJ1-5|.
TGTGCCAGCAGCTTTTACGGTGATAGCAATCAGCCCCAGCATTTT
CASSFYGDSNQPQHF
>TRBV7-9|.|TRBJ1-1|TRBD1
TGTGCCAGCAGCTTAGAGGGGACAGTGAACACTGAAGCTTTCTTT
CASSLEGTVNTEAFF
>TRBV4-2|once|TRBJ2-7|TRBD1
TGTGCCAGCAGCCAAGCACCTACAGGGGTGTACGAGCAGTACTTC
CASSQAPTGVYEQYF
>TRBV28|.|TRBJ2-7|.
TGTGCCAGCAGTCGGTTAACCAGGGGCCACTCCGTGGATGAGCAGTACTTC
CASSRLTRGHSVDEQYF
>TRBV11-1|.|TRBJ1-2|.
TGTGCCAGCAACCCTGACAGGTCTTATGGCTACACCTTC
CASNPDRSYGYTF
>TRBV7-6|.|TRBJ2-7|.
TGTGCCAGCAGCTTTCAGGGGGGCGAATACGAGCAGTACTTC
CASSFQGGEYEQYF
>TRBV30|.|TRBJ1-3|TRBD1
TGTGCCTGGAGGGGACAGGGTGGCTCTGGAAACACCATATATTTT
CAWRGQGGSGNTIYF